This paragraph covers one T cell receptor (beta chain) sequence. As yet, its antigen is unknown. This record comes from a study of cytomegalovirus exposure and HLA in healthy donors. General study findings and limits: Sequencing likely produced, as an artifact, a cluster of highly shared sequence variants.

PCR amplification relied on 60 Vbeta primers (plus 13 Jbeta primers). The method was immunoSEQ multiplex PCR; TCRdb's version includes in-frame clones alone and lacks a portion of them. The table lists 100,000 to 120,000 clones, about 90% of them singletons. Germline V gene sequence: CDR1 MNHEY, CDR2 SVGAGI. This CDR3 spans 15 amino acids. V shed 6 bases and J shed 0 bases, with 12 bases lying between them. J is TRBJ1-5 and V is TRBV6-5, with D possibly being TRBD1 (6 bases). This receptor was identified in a man in his forties or fifties in good health and CMV-seronegative. The source material was PBMCs. CDR3 in DNA: TGTGCCAGCAGACTTACAGGGAATAGCAATCAGCCCCAGCATTTT. Amino acids: CASRLTGNSNQPQHF.